The clone carrying this T cell receptor (beta chain) was seen only a few times. V was shortened by 1 base and J by 2 bases, with 5 bases between the two germline ends. Per the germline V gene, CDR1 is SEHNR and CDR2 is FQNEAQ (reference sequence). The CDR3 is 13 residues long. TCRdb redid the calling of the RT-PCR reads with MiXCR, one entry per CDR3 protein. The sample has fewer than 400,000 distinct CDR3 sequences, around a fifth seen once; the top ten hold roughly 10%. This entry is derived from a study of response to subunit inactivated influenza vaccine. V is TRBV7-9 and J is TRBJ1-2; no firm D call. The sample in question was PBMCs from blood, obtained approximately 22 months after vaccination. This clonotype originated in a man aged 50 to 69 who received an inactivated influenza vaccine. The CDR3 region is CASSLVQNYGYTF. The CDR3 bases are TGTGCCAGCAGCTTAGTCCAAAACTATGGCTACACCTTC. The full variable domain, its missing parts supplied by reference TRBV7-9 and TRBJ1-2, is DTGVSQNPRHKITKRGQNVTFRCDPISEHNRLYWYRQTLGQGPEFLTYFQNEAQLEKSRLLSDRFSAERPKGSFSTLEIQRTEQGDSAMYLCASSLVQNYGYTFGSGTRLTVV.